The 5 T cell receptor beta chains listed next were all sequenced from one sample in a study of CD8 T cells in Susac syndrome. The RNA input was about 0.5 to 1 ug, and it was reverse transcribed with random hexamers. TCRdb independently ran MiXCR on the immunoSEQ multiplex PCR reads; one entry per CDR3 protein. The table shows some 200,000 distinct CDR3 sequences, with approximately 96% occurring only once. Specimen: CD4+ T cells from PBMCs. These receptor sequences come from a human donor with Susac syndrome.

V usage is TRBV5-4 and J usage is TRBJ2-5; 8 bases match TRBD1. CDR1 is SGHNT and CDR2 is YYREEE in the germline V gene (reference sequence). With V trimmed by 4 bases and J by 1 base, 6 bases remained unmatched. CDR3 length equals 15 residues. CDR3 coding DNA: TGTGCCAGCAGCCCCTGGGACAGGAGCCAAGAGACCCAGTACTTC. Its protein is CASSPWDRSQETQYF.

This clonotype has only one observation. The chain carries TRBV2 and TRBJ1-5; 7 bases are a match to TRBD1. The CDR3 loop spans 15 amino acids. Unmatched junction bases numbered 3, after V lost 4 bases and J lost 0 bases. The germline V gene encodes CDR1 SNHLY and CDR2 FYNNEI. In DNA form, the CDR3 reads TGTGCCAGCAGTGCAGGGGGGGCTAGCAATCAGCCCCAGCATTTT. Translation gives CASSAGGASNQPQHF.

This chain uses TRBV20-1 with TRBJ2-5; D is ambiguous. CDR1 and CDR2 (germline): DFQATT, SNEGSKA (reference sequence). The CDR3 runs 12 residues. V shed 6 bases and J shed 5 bases, with 13 bases lying between them. As DNA, the CDR3 is TGCAGTGCGACAAGGGTTGGCGAGACCCAGTACTTC. This encodes CSATRVGETQYF.

The rearrangement uses TRBV29-1 and TRBJ2-3, with D perhaps TRBD2 (5 bases). The CDR3 is 14 residues long. Trimming cost V 0 bases and J 4 bases, with 11 bases left between them. Looked up from germline, CDR1 is SQVTM and CDR2 is ANQGSEA. CDR3 amino acids: CSVEDPSPSDTQYF. For the CDR3, the DNA is TGCAGCGTTGAAGACCCTAGCCCTTCAGATACGCAGTATTTT.

The J gene is TRBJ2-5, the V gene TRBV7-9, with TRBD1 as a possible D gene (5 bases). The CDR3 spans 14 residues. Germline V gene data show CDR1 as SEHNR and CDR2 as FQNEAQ (reference sequence). The V and J ends lost 8 bases and 0 bases respectively, with 13 bases between them. CDR3 residues: CASVQQEYQETQYF. The DNA for the CDR3 is TGTGCCAGCGTCCAACAGGAATACCAAGAGACCCAGTACTTC.